This T cell receptor beta chain was obtained from a study of OX40 agonist ivuxolimab in advanced cancers. Germline CDR1 is LGHNA and CDR2 is YSLEER. The J segment lost 4 bases and the V segment lost 1 base, leaving 4 bases of the junction unmatched. The CDR3 length is 15 residues. Profiling relied on immunoSEQ multiplex PCR, and the TCRdb table lists in-frame clones only, not all of them. The sample lists about 41,000 clones, 70% to 85% seen once, with 2.6% in the top ten. The sequences come from CD4+ or CD8+ T cells sorted from blood, collected in a trial of the OX40 agonist ivuxolimab. The clonotype comes from an adult with an advanced solid tumor such as melanoma, head and neck, liver or kidney cancer. The chain joins TRBV4-3 to TRBJ2-7, with 10 bases matching TRBD1. CDR3 region: CASSQAGTGAYEQYF. The CDR3, as DNA: TGCGCCAGCAGCCAAGCCGGGACAGGGGCTTACGAGCAGTACTTC.